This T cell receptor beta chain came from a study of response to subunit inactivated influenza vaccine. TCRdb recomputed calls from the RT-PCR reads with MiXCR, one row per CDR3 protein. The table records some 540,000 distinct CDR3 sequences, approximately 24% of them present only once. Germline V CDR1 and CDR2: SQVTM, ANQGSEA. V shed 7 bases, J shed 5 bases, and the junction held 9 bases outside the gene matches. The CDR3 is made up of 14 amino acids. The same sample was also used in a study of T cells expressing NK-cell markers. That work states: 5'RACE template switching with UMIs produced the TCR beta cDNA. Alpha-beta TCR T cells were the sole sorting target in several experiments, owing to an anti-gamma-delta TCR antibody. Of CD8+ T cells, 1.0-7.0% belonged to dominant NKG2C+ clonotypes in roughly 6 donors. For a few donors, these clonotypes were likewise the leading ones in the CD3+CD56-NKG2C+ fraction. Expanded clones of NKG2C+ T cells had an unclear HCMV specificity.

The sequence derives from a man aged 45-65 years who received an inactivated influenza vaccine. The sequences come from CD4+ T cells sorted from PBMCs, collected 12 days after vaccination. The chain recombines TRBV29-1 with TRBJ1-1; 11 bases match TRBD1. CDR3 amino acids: CSERTGGFLTEAFF. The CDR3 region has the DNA TGCAGCGAAAGGACAGGGGGCTTTCTTACTGAAGCTTTCTTT.